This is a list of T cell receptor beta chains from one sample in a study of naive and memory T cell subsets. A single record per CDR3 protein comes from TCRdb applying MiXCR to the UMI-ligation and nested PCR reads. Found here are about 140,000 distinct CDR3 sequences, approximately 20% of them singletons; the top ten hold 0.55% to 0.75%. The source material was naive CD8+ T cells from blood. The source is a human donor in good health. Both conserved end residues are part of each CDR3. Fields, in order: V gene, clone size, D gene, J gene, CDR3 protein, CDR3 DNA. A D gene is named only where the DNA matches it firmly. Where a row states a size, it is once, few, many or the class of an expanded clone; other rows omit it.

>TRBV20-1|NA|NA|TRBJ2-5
CSARPAWGETQYF
TGCAGTGCTAGACCTGCCTGGGGGGAGACCCAGTACTTC
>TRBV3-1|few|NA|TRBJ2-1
CASSQDGGGSLFHEQFF
TGTGCCAGCAGCCAAGATGGAGGGGGTAGTCTTTTCCATGAGCAGTTCTTC
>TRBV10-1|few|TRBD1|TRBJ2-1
CASSPTGASYNEQFF
TGCGCCAGCAGTCCCACAGGGGCCTCCTACAATGAGCAGTTCTTC
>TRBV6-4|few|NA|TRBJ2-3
CASSGDSTDTQYF
TGTGCCAGCAGTGGGGACAGCACAGATACGCAGTATTTT
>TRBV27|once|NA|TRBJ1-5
CASSLYRTSNQPQHF
TGTGCCAGCAGTTTATACCGAACGAGCAATCAGCCCCAGCATTTT
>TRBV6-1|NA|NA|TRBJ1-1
CASSEEGSAHTEAFF
TGTGCCAGCAGTGAGGAGGGGTCAGCCCACACTGAAGCTTTCTTT
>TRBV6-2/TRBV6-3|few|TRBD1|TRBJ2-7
CASRPGTGLYEQYF
TGTGCCAGCCGTCCCGGGACAGGCCTCTACGAGCAGTACTTC
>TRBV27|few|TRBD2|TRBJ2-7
CASSRDFLTSGRMNEQYF
TGTGCCAGCAGCCGCGATTTTTTAACTAGCGGGAGAATGAACGAGCAGTACTTC
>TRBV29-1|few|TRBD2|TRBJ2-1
CSVEALAGMDNEQFF
TGCAGCGTTGAAGCCCTAGCGGGGATGGATAATGAGCAGTTCTTC
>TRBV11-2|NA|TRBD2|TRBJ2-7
CASSSSGSGSYEQYF
TGTGCCAGCAGTTCAAGCGGGAGTGGCTCCTACGAGCAGTACTTC
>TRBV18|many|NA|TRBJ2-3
CASSPGQGTDTQYF
TGTGCCAGCTCACCAGGGCAGGGGACGGATACGCAGTATTTT
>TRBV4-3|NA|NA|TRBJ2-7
CASSQRTELDYEQYF
TGCGCCAGCAGCCAGAGGACAGAACTAGACTACGAGCAGTACTTC
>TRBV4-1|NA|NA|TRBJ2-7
CASSQDPSVYSSYEQYF
TGCGCCAGCAGCCAAGACCCCTCGGTTTATAGCTCCTACGAGCAGTACTTC
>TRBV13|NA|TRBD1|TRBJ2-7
CASSQRQGPGEQYF
TGTGCCAGCAGCCAAAGACAGGGCCCTGGGGAGCAGTACTTC
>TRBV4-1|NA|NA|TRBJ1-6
CASSQEVSWYNSPLHF
TGCGCCAGCAGCCAAGAGGTGTCCTGGTATAATTCACCCCTCCACTTT
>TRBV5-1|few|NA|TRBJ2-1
CASSWGTMVPNEQFF
TGCGCCAGCAGCTGGGGGACGATGGTCCCCAATGAGCAGTTCTTC
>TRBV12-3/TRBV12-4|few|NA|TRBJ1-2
CASSWILTSHYGYTF
TGTGCCAGCAGTTGGATATTGACCAGTCACTATGGCTACACCTTC
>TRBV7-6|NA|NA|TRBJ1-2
CASSSSQDSLYGYTF
TGTGCCAGCAGTTCTAGCCAGGACAGCCTCTATGGCTACACCTTC
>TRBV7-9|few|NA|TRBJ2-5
CASSLGSPPQTQYF
TGTGCCAGCAGCTTAGGGTCCCCGCCCCAGACCCAGTACTTC
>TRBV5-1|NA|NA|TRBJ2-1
CASSLGSPNNEQFF
TGCGCCAGCAGCTTAGGGTCCCCTAACAATGAGCAGTTCTTC
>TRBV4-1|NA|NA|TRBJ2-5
CASSQLTGSQETQYF
TGCGCCAGCAGCCAGCTGACAGGCAGCCAGGAGACCCAGTACTTC
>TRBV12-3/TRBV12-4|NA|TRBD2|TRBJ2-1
CASRQTSFLLNEQFF
TGTGCCAGCAGGCAGACTAGCTTTCTACTCAATGAGCAGTTCTTC
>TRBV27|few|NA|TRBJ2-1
CASSLGRAEQFF
TGTGCCAGCAGTTTGGGGCGTGCTGAGCAGTTCTTC
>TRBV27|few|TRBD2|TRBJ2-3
CASSPTSGTSYSTDTQYF
TGTGCCAGCAGTCCAACCTCAGGGACTAGCTATAGCACAGATACGCAGTATTTT
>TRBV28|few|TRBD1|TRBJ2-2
CASSLQGFDGELFF
TGTGCCAGCAGCCTACAGGGGTTTGACGGGGAGCTGTTTTTT
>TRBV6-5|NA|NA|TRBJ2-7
CASSYSRGAGRLYEQYF
TGTGCCAGCAGTTACTCCCGGGGGGCGGGAAGGTTATACGAGCAGTACTTC
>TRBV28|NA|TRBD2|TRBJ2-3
CASSLGLAGDTDTQYF
TGTGCCAGCAGTTTGGGGCTAGCGGGAGACACAGATACGCAGTATTTT
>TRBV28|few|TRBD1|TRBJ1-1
CASSFGDSPVLEAFF
TGTGCCAGCAGTTTTGGGGACAGTCCGGTGCTTGAAGCTTTCTTT
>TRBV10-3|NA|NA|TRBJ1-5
CAISYDGLKGQPQHF
TGTGCCATCAGTTACGACGGCCTCAAGGGACAGCCCCAGCATTTT
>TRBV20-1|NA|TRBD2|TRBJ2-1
CSARDWLAGNYNEQFF
TGCAGTGCTAGAGATTGGCTAGCGGGGAACTACAATGAGCAGTTCTTC
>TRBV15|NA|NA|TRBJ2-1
CATSSRDDTHNEQFF
TGTGCCACCAGCAGCCGCGATGACACCCACAATGAGCAGTTCTTC
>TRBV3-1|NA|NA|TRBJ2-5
CASSQRFQMYQETQYF
TGTGCCAGCAGCCAGAGATTTCAGATGTACCAAGAGACCCAGTACTTC
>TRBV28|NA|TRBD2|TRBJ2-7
CASSSSGRGTYEQYF
TGTGCCAGCAGTTCTAGCGGGAGGGGCACCTACGAGCAGTACTTC
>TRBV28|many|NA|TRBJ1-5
CASSLVGGSLHQPQHF
TGTGCCAGCAGTTTAGTTGGGGGGTCCTTGCATCAGCCCCAGCATTTT
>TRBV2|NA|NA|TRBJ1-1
CASSDRPGGHAEAFF
TGTGCCAGCAGTGATCGGCCAGGTGGGCACGCTGAAGCTTTCTTT
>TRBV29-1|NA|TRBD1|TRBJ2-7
CSVVDRVPYEQYF
TGCAGCGTTGTGGACAGGGTTCCCTACGAGCAGTACTTC
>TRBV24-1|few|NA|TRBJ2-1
CATSDATATRYNEQFF
TGTGCCACCAGTGATGCTACAGCCACCCGATACAATGAGCAGTTCTTC
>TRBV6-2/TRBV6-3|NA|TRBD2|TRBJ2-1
CASSYYLAGVEQFF
TGTGCCAGCAGTTACTACCTAGCGGGAGTTGAGCAGTTCTTC
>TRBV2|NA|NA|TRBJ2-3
CASSPARGIPDTQYF
TGTGCCAGCAGCCCCGCGCGGGGCATACCAGATACGCAGTATTTT
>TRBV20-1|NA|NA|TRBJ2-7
CSAIPSGILSSYEQYF
TGCAGTGCTATCCCGTCAGGAATCTTAAGCTCCTACGAGCAGTACTTC
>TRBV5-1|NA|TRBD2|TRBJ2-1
CASSRGVNEQFF
TGCGCCAGCAGCCGGGGGGTCAATGAGCAGTTCTTC
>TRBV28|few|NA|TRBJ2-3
CASRTVREATDTQYF
TGTGCCAGCAGAACAGTGAGGGAGGCCACAGATACGCAGTATTTT
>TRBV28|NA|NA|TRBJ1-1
CASSLQTDTEAFF
TGTGCCAGCAGTTTACAGACTGACACTGAAGCTTTCTTT
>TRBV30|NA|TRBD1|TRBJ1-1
CAWCSQGDTEAFF
TGTGCCTGGTGCTCACAGGGGGACACTGAAGCTTTCTTT